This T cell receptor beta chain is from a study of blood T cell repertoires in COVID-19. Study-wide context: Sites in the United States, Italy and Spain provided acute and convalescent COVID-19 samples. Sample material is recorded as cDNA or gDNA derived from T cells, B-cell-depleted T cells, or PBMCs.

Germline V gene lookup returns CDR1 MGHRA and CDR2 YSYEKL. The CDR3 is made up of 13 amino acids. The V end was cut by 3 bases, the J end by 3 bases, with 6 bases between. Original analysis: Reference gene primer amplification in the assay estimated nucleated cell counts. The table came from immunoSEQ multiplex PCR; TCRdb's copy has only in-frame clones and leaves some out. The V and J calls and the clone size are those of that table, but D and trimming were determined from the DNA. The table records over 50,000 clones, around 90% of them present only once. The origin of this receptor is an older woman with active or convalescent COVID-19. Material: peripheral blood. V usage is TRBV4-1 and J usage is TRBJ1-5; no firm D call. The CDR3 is CASSQEFNQPQHF. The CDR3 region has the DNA TGCGCCAGCAGCCAGGAGTTCAATCAGCCCCAGCATTTT.